These 10 T cell receptor beta chains originate from one sample sequenced in a study of CXCR3-negative and CXCR3-positive naive CD8 T cells. Libraries of TRB cDNA were made by 5' RACE and carried UMIs. TCRdb re-called the 5' RACE reads; every CDR3 protein appears as one record, without DNA. This table lists 55,000 to 70,000 distinct CDR3 sequences. The sequenced sample consisted of memory CD8+ T cells from blood. Every receptor here comes from a human donor in good health. Some clones in this sample may be carry-over from other donors' samples.

V gene TRBV29-1 combines with J gene TRBJ2-7. Germline lookup yields CDR1 SQVTM and CDR2 ANQGSEA. This CDR3 has 13 amino acids. CDR3 sequence: CSVEEGESYEQYF.

This chain joins TRBV12-3 or TRBV12-4 and TRBJ1-5; TCRdb lists TRBD1, though no DNA is available to test this call. CDR3 size: 14 residues. The CDR3 sequence: CASRLQGSNQPQHF.

The chain couples TRBV5-6 to TRBJ2-1. The CDR3 totals 15 residues. Germline loops: CDR1 SGHDT, CDR2 YYEEEE. CDR3 residues: CASSVGPASYNEQFF.

This rearrangement joins TRBV20-1 to TRBJ2-7; TCRdb proposes TRBD2, but this gene call is untestable without DNA. Per germline, CDR1 DFQATT and CDR2 SNEGSKA (reference sequence). This CDR3 is 15 amino acids long. The CDR3: CSARAPSGVPPEQYF.

The genes are TRBV12-3 or TRBV12-4 and TRBJ2-4; the TCRdb call, TRBD1, lacks DNA for checking. This CDR3 contains 16 residues. The CDR3 sequence is CASRATGALAKNIQYF.

The chain's CDR3 is CSVGGELAASYNEQFF. The V and J genes are TRBV29-1 and TRBJ2-1; TCRdb designates TRBD2, a call that cannot be tested without DNA. From germline, CDR1 is SQVTM and CDR2 ANQGSEA. This CDR3 spans 16 amino acids.

Here the CDR3 reads CSVEPGDETQYF. The chain employs TRBV29-1 and TRBJ2-5; without DNA, the TCRdb call of TRBD1 cannot be checked. Germline CDR1 and CDR2: SQVTM and ANQGSEA. This CDR3 contains 12 residues.

The chain carries TRBV29-1 and TRBJ2-6. Germline-derived CDR1 and CDR2 are SQVTM and ANQGSEA. The CDR3 is 15 residues long. The CDR3 sequence: CSVGKMEPGANVLTF. The variable domain in full, completed from reference TRBV29-1 and TRBJ2-6, reads SAVISQKPSRDICQRGTSLTIQCQVDSQVTMMFWYRQQPGQSLTLIATANQGSEATYESGFVIDKFPISRPNLTFSTLTVSNMSPEDSSIYLCSVGKMEPGANVLTFGAGSRLTVL.

This chain connects TRBV7-3 to TRBJ2-1; TCRdb indicates TRBD1, and absent DNA this call remains unverified. Germline CDR1 is SGHTA and CDR2 is FQGTGA. The CDR3 has 17 residues. The CDR3 is CASSFKGGGSSYNEQFF.

The chain links TRBV12-3 or TRBV12-4 to TRBJ1-6. This CDR3 comprises 17 residues. CDR3: CASSQRKGGPYNSPLHF.